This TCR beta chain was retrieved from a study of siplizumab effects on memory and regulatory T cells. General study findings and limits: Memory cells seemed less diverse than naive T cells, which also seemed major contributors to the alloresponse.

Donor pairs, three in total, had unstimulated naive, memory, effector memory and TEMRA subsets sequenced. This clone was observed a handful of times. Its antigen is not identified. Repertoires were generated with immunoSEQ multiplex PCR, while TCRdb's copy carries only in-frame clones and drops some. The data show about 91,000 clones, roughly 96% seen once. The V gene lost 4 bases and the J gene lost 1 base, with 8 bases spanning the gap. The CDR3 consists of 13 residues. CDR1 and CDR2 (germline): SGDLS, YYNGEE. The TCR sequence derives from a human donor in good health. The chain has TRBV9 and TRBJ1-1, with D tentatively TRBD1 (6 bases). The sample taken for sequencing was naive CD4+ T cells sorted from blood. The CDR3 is CASSTGQNTEAFF. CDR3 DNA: TGTGCCAGCAGCACGGGACAGAACACTGAAGCTTTCTTT.